This entry features one T cell receptor (beta chain) sequence. The antigen is unknown. The primer mix had 60 Vbeta and 13 Jbeta primers. Original handling: Unique TCR beta chains numbered around 80 million in a later analysis, with roughly 10 million shared. Generated by immunoSEQ multiplex PCR, the TCRdb table keeps only in-frame clones and is missing some. V and J calls and clone size are given by that table; D and trimming were obtained from the DNA. The repertoire includes more than 140,000 clones, roughly four fifths of them detected once, and approximately 2% sits in the top ten. This sample is drawn from a study of cytomegalovirus exposure and HLA in healthy donors. Trimming removed 3 bases from V and 7 bases from J; junction bases left unmatched: 5. There are 14 residues in the CDR3. CDR1 is KGHSH and CDR2 is LQKENI in the germline V gene. Findings and limits, study-wide: Later analysis suggested most CMV-associated TCR beta chains were HLA-restricted. Both high specificity and high sensitivity reportedly marked the classifier's diagnosis of cytomegalovirus status. CMV antigen specificity of three CMV-associated chains was confirmed in vitro.

Sequencing used PBMCs. This chain uses TRBV18 with TRBJ1-4; the match to TRBD1 covers 7 bases. This TCR was sampled from a woman in her thirties or forties in good health and CMV-seronegative. CDR3 sequence (DNA): TGTGCCAGCTCACCCGGGACAGTAAGTGAAAAACTGTTTTTT. Protein sequence: CASSPGTVSEKLFF.